The clone carrying this T cell receptor (beta chain) appeared a single time. V shed 2 bases and J 2 bases; nucleotides not matched to a gene: 6. This CDR3 has 16 amino acids. Germline loops: CDR1 MDHEN, CDR2 SYDVKM. The sample belongs to a study of blood T cell repertoires in COVID-19. About the study: Sites in the United States, Italy and Spain provided acute and convalescent COVID-19 samples.

Participant age was roughly 18 to 89 years, and participants resided in fewer than 25 US areas. Measured with immunoSEQ multiplex PCR; TCRdb has only the in-frame clones, and not every one. Of some 320,000 clones in the sample, 89% were seen once. The chain links TRBV28 to TRBJ1-5; 7 bases are a match to TRBD1. The TCR originated in a man in his fifties or sixties who had recovered from COVID-19. Sequencing was performed on PBMCs or T cells enriched from blood (not recorded which). The CDR3 coding sequence is TGTGCCAGCAGTTTAAAGGGGGCGCGTGGCAATCAGCCCCAGCATTTT. This translates into CASSLKGARGNQPQHF.